This T cell receptor (beta chain) was recorded in a study of T cell responses to AZD1222 COVID-19 vaccine. General study results and limits: Reports indicate that nearly half of spike-specific TCRs are directed at unmutated variant regions. Donors skewed white British and female; clonal diversity was possibly underestimated.

The CDR3 has 10 residues. V lost 4 bases to trimming and J lost 5 bases, with 4 bases between them. Germline V CDR1 and CDR2: DFQATT, SNEGSKA (reference sequence). Worth noting for this clone: Its antigen is undetermined.

Sequencing used immunoSEQ multiplex PCR; TCRdb keeps in-frame clones, though not all of them. The table includes around 130,000 clones, approximately 85% detected once. This rearrangement joins TRBV20-1 to TRBJ2-3, with D uncertain. This clonotype was sampled from an adult in good health. Sequencing was performed on peripheral blood, taken on day 0 of MenACWY control vaccination. The CDR3 loop is CSAKRDTQYF. The CDR3 nucleotides are TGCAGTGCTAAGAGAGATACGCAGTATTTT.